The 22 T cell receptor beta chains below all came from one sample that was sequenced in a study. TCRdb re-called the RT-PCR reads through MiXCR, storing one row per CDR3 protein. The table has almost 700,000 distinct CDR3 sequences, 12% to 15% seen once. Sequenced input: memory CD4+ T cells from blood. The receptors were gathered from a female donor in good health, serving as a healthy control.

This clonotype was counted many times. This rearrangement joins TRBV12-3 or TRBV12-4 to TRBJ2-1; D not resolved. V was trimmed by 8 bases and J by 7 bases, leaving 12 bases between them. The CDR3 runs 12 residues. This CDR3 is CASHETRNEQFF. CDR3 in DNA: TGTGCCAGCCACGAGACGCGAAATGAGCAGTTCTTC.

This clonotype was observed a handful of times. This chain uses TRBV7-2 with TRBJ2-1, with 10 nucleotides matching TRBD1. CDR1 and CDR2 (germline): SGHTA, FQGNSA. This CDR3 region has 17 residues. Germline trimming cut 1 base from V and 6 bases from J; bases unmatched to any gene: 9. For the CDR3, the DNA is TGTGCCAGCAGCTTAGTAGGGCCGGGACAGGGGCCCAATGAGCAGTTCTTC. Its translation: CASSLVGPGQGPNEQFF.

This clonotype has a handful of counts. The CDR3 protein is CSVQRRTDGYTF. CDR3 DNA: TGCAGCGTCCAAAGGCGGACAGATGGCTACACCTTC. The J gene is TRBJ1-2, the V gene TRBV29-1; possibly TRBD1 for D (6 bases). Germline V CDR1 and CDR2: SQVTM, ANQGSEA. The CDR3 runs 12 residues. V was cut by 6 bases and J by 6 bases, with 14 bases left in between. Supplemented by reference TRBV29-1 and TRBJ1-2, the full variable domain reads SAVISQKPSRDICQRGTSLTIQCQVDSQVTMMFWYRQQPGQSLTLIATANQGSEATYESGFVIDKFPISRPNLTFSTLTVSNMSPEDSSIYLCSVQRRTDGYTFGSGTRLTVV.

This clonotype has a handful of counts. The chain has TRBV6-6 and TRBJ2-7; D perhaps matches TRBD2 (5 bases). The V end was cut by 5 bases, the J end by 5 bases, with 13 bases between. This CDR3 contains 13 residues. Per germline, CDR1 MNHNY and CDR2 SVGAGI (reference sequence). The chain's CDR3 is CASSAPTGNEQYF. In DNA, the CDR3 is TGTGCCAGCAGTGCCCCAACGGGGAACGAGCAGTACTTC.

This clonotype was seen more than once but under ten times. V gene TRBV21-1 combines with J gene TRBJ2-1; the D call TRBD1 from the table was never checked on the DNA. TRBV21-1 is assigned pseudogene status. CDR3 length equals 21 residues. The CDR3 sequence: CASSERTEELDPEPFAHEQFF. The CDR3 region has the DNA TGTGCCAGCAGCGAGAGAACGGAGGAGCTGGACCCTGAACCTTTTGCGCATGAGCAGTTCTTC.

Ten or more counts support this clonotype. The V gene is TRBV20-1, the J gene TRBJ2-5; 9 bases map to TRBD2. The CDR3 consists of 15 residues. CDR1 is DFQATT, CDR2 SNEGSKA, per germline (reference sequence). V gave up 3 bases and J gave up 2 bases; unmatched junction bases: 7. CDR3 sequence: CSASPGLAGQETQYF. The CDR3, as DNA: TGCAGTGCTAGCCCGGGCCTAGCGGGACAAGAGACCCAGTACTTC.

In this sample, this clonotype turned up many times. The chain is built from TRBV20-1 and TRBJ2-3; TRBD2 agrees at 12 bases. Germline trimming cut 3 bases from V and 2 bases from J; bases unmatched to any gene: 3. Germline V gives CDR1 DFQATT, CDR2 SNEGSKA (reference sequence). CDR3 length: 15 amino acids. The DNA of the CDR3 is TGCAGTGCTAGTAGACTAGCGGGGGACACAGATACGCAGTATTTT. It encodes CSASRLAGDTDTQYF.

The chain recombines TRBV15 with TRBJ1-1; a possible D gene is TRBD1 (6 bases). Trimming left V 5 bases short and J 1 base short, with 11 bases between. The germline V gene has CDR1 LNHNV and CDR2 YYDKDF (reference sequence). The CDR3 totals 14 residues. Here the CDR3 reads CATSWGGTNTEAFF. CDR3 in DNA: TGTGCCACCAGCTGGGGGGGCACGAACACTGAAGCTTTCTTT.

The CDR3 DNA sequence: TGTGCCAGCAGTGAACAGTCTACGCCTACAAATCAGCCCCAGCATTTT. This translates into CASSEQSTPTNQPQHF. The chain is built from TRBV6-1 and TRBJ1-5; no firm D call. Germline values: CDR1 MNHNS, CDR2 SASEGT. The germline V and J ends were trimmed by 2 bases and 4 bases, with 15 bases remaining between them. This CDR3 has 16 amino acids.

The CDR3 bases are TGTGCCAGCAGCGTAGTTGGAGGGGGCGGTGAAAAACTGTTTTTT. This codes for CASSVVGGGGEKLFF. The chain employs TRBV9 and TRBJ1-4, with TRBD1 matching 7 bases. The CDR3 consists of 15 residues. Trimming at V came to 0 bases and at J to 7 bases, leaving 6 bases not matched to a gene. The germline V gene encodes CDR1 SGDLS and CDR2 YYNGEE.

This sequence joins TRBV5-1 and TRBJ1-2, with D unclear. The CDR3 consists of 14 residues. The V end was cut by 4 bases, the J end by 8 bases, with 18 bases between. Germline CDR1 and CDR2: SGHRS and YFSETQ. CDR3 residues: CASSPAHNKMGYTF. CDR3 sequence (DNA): TGCGCCAGCAGCCCGGCGCACAATAAGATGGGCTACACCTTC.

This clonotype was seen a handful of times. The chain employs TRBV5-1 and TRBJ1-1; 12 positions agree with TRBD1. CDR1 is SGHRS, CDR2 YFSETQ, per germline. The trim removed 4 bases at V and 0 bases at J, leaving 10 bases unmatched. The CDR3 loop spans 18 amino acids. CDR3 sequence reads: CASSLSRDRGPMNTEAFF. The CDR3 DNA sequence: TGCGCCAGCAGCCTAAGCCGGGACAGGGGGCCCATGAACACTGAAGCTTTCTTT.

Written as DNA, the CDR3 is TGCGCCAGCAGCCCCCTGGACAGGGGGCCCGAGCAGTACTTC. It encodes CASSPLDRGPEQYF. J is TRBJ2-7 and V is TRBV5-1; 11 bases align to TRBD1. The CDR3 runs 14 residues. Germline values: CDR1 SGHRS, CDR2 YFSETQ. J lost 6 bases, V lost 4 bases, and 6 bases had no gene match. Complete variable domain (other parts from reference TRBV5-1 and TRBJ2-7): KAGVTQTPRYLIKTRGQQVTLSCSPISGHRSVSWYQQTPGQGLQFLFEYFSETQRNKGNFPGRFSGRQFSNSRSEMNVSTLELGDSALYLCASSPLDRGPEQYFGPGTRLTVT.

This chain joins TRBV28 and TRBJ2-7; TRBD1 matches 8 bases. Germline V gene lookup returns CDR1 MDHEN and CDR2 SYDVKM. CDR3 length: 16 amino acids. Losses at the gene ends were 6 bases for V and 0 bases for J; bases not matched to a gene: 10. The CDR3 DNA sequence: TGTGCCAGCAGCCGGACCTCCGGGACAGGCTCCTACGAGCAGTACTTC. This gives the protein CASSRTSGTGSYEQYF.

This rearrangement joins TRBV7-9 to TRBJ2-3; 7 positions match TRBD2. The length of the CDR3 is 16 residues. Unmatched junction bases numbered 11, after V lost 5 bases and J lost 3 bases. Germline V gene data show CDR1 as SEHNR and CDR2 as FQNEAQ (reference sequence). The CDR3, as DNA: TGTGCCAGCAGCACAGCGGGGCCTGGTGGGACAGATACGCAGTATTTT. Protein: CASSTAGPGGTDTQYF.

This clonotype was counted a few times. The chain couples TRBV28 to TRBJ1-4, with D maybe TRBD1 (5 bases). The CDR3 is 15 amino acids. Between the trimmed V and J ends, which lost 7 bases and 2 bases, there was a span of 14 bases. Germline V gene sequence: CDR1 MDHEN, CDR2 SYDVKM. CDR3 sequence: CASNPGGSTNEKLFF. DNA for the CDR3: TGTGCCAGCAACCCCGGGGGGAGCACTAATGAAAAACTGTTTTTT.

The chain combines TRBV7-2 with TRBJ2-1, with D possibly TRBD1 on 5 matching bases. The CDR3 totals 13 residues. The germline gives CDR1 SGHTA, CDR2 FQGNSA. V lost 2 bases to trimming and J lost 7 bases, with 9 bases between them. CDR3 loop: CASSLPNRNEQFF. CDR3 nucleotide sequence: TGTGCCAGCAGCTTACCGAACAGGAATGAGCAGTTCTTC.

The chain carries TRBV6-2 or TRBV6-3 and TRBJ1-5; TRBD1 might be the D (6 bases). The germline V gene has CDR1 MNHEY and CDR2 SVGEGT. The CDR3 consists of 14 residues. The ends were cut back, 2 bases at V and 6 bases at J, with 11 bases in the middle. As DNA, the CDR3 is TGTGCCAGCAGTTACGCAGGGGCAGCTCAGCCCCAGCATTTT. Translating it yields CASSYAGAAQPQHF.

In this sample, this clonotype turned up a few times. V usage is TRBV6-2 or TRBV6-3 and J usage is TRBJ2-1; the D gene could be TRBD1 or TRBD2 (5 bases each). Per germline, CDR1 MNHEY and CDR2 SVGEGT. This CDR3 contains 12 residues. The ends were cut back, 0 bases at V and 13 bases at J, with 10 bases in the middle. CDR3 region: CASSYSIRGQFF. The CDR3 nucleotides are TGTGCCAGCAGTTACTCGATTCGGGGCCAGTTCTTC.

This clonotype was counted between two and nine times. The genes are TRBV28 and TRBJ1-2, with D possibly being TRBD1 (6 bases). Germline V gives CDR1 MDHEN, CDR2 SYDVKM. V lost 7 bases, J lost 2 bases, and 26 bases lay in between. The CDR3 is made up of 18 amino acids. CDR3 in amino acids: CASTLAGQGNRLNYGYTF. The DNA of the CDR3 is TGTGCCAGCACCCTGGCAGGGCAGGGGAATCGTTTAAACTATGGCTACACCTTC.

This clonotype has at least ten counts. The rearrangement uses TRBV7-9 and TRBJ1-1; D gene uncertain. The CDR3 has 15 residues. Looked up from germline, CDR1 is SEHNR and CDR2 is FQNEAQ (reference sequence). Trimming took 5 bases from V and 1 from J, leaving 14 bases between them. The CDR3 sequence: CASSTQGPANTEAFF. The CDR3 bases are TGTGCCAGCAGCACGCAAGGACCAGCGAACACTGAAGCTTTCTTT. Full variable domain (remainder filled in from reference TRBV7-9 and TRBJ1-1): DTGVSQNPRHKITKRGQNVTFRCDPISEHNRLYWYRQTLGQGPEFLTYFQNEAQLEKSRLLSDRFSAERPKGSFSTLEIQRTEQGDSAMYLCASSTQGPANTEAFFGQGTRLTVV.

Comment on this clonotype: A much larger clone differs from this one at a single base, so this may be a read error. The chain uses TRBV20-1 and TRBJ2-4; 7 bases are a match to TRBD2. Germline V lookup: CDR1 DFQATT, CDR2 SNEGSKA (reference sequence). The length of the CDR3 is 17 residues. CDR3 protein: CSARDPREGTAKNIRYF. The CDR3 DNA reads TGCAGTGCTAGAGATCCCAGGGAGGGCACAGCCAAAAACATTCGGTACTTC.